This T cell receptor beta chain was sequenced for a study of cytomegalovirus exposure and HLA in healthy donors. Study-wide findings and caveats: A later analysis, which compared TCR beta chains of equal frequency, found the HLA-associated ones more clonally expanded. The investigators catalogued 180 or so TCR beta chains as cytomegalovirus-associated.

Germline CDR1 reads SGHAT; CDR2 reads FQDESV (reference sequence). V lost 5 bases and J 0 bases, leaving 10 bases between the germline ends. The CDR3 covers 14 residues. With respect to this clone: What it binds is unknown.

Vbeta (60) and Jbeta (13) primers were used in the PCR. The repertoire was sequenced with immunoSEQ multiplex PCR; TCRdb's copy has only in-frame clones and lacks some. The repertoire holds about 160,000 clones, with more than 75% as singletons. This sequence was found in a man between 18 and 29 years old in good health and CMV-seropositive. The rearrangement uses TRBV11-1 and TRBJ1-1; D is unclear. The sample was PBMCs. DNA of the CDR3: TGTGCCAGCAGCCCCGGGTCGTTGAACACTGAAGCTTTCTTT. Protein sequence: CASSPGSLNTEAFF. Supplemented by reference TRBV11-1 and TRBJ1-1, the full variable domain reads EAEVAQSPRYKITEKSQAVAFWCDPISGHATLYWYRQILGQGPELLVQFQDESVVDDSQLPKDRFSAERLKGVDSTLKIQPAELGDSAMYLCASSPGSLNTEAFFGQGTRLTVV.